This T cell receptor (beta chain) originates from a study of T cells in Graves' hyperthyroidism and ophthalmopathy. This clonotype was seen more than once but under ten times. TCR beta CDR3 region amplification was performed from RNA transcripts. In the first-round RT-PCR of the TCR CDR3, the HTBI primer set was used. TCRdb reprocessed the multiplex PCR reads with MiXCR, giving one entry per CDR3 protein. Here the sample spans 650,000 to 850,000 distinct CDR3 sequences, roughly a sixth being singletons. Germline CDR1 is SEHNR and CDR2 is FQNEAQ (reference sequence). V was clipped by 3 bases and J by 11 bases, with 17 bases between them. The CDR3 has 15 amino acids.

The sequence was collected from a woman aged 45-59 years with Graves' hyperthyroidism that later progressed to Graves' ophthalmopathy. The rearrangement joins TRBV7-9 to TRBJ1-6; maybe TRBD1 (6 bases). The sequencing sample was made of blood. The CDR3 sequence: CASSFWGAGSPPLHF. The CDR3 DNA is TGTGCCAGCAGCTTTTGGGGGGCGGGAAGCCCACCCCTCCACTTT.